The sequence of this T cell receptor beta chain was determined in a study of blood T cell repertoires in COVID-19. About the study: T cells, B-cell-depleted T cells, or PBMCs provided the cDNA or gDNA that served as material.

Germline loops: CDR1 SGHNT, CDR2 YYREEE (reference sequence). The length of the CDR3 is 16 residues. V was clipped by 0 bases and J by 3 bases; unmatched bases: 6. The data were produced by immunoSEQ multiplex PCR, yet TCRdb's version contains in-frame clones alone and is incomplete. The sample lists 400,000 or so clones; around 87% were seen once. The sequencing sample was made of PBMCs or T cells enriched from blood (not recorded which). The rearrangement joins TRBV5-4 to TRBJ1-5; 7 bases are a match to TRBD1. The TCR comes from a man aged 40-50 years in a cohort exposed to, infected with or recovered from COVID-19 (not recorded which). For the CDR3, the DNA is TGTGCCAGCAGCTTGGGAGGGGGCGCGTCCAATCAGCCCCAGCATTTT. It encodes CASSLGGGASNQPQHF.